Below, one T cell receptor (beta chain) is given with its context. Its antigen is currently not known. It has no much larger one-base neighbor in the sample; base qualities were not kept. The V end loses 8 bases and the J end loses 1 base, and a stretch of 16 bases separates them. From the cysteine up to the phenylalanine, the CDR3 has a length of 15 residues. Only CDR3 DNA is held: 45 bases, read in frame from base 1. CDR1 is given as MDHEN and CDR2 as SYDVKM, both from the germline V gene. The immunoSEQ Assay, a bias-controlled multiplex PCR, was used to amplify TCRbeta CDR3 regions from genomic DNA. Per the authors' processing: The number of nucleated cells in each sample was estimated from the amplification of reference gene primers within the assay. To quantify the absolute abundance of each unique TCRbeta CDR3 rearrangement, sequence reads were collapsed and filtered. For each sample, productive Simpson clonality was calculated as the square root of Simpson's diversity index across productive rearrangements. In TCRdb, the immuneACCESS table is reduced to in-frame sequences with V and J assigned. These tables do not hold every clone; where another copy was compared, an unresolved V gene accounts for under half, and the others remain unexplained. Clonal size and the V and J genes are those of that table, whereas D and trimming came from the DNA. The sample table records 350,000 to 550,000 clones; approximately 90% of these occur just once. 1.1% of the sample lies in the top ten.

Enrolling through a virtual design, the prospective study's participants ranged in age from roughly 18 to 95 years and lived across roughly 23 United States geographic areas. To assign participants to cohorts, the prospective study relied on clinical history that participants themselves reported in a screening survey and a study questionnaire. For ImmuneRACE Cohort 3, a participant was defined as recovered based on two consecutive negative NP/OP PCR tests, clearance by a healthcare professional, or resolution of symptoms. In the prospective study, mobile phlebotomists collected whole blood, serum and a nasopharyngeal or oropharyngeal swab from each participant. Prospective study participants could optionally give additional blood draws and questionnaires over an approximately 2-month period. Before DNA extraction, blood samples from the prospective study were shipped at room temperature or frozen.

The sample comes from a study of blood T cell repertoires in COVID-19 (dated by TCRdb to 2019 to 2021). Regarding the research as a whole: Samples from collaborators originated in the United States, Italy and Spain and spanned both the acute and convalescent phases of COVID-19. The sample metadata nearly always contained a de-identified subject ID, COVID-19 status, age in years and sex. Subjects who had been exposed to COVID-19, were actively infected with it, or had recovered from it provided the deeply sampled blood TCRbeta repertoires that made up the dataset. The repertoires were released in a freely available public database intended as a resource for research on the immune response to SARS-CoV-2. Samples came from the ongoing ImmuneRACE study (first 160 participants) plus 1,254 subjects from 6 global collaborators. Where HLA class I and class II types were available, the types were taken from metadata supplied by the sample provider, not from assay-based typing. The prospective study material was composed of cDNA or gDNA derived from T cells, B-cell-depleted T cells, or PBMCs. The investigation overall reported the following: Clinical and demographic metadata were provided uncurated, with the amount varying by source and participant.

The chain is made from TRBV28 and TRBJ2-3; matching of 5 bases hints at TRBD2 as the D gene. This receptor was taken from a man aged 25-45 years who had recovered from COVID-19. Sequencing used PBMCs or T cells enriched from blood (not recorded which). The CDR3 here reads CASSLEGRGTDTQYF. The DNA sequence follows: TGTGCCAGCTCCCTTGAGGGTAGAGGCACAGATACGCAGTATTTT.